What follows are 30 T cell receptor beta chains derived from one specimen sequenced in a study of OX40 agonist ivuxolimab in advanced cancers. Data came from immunoSEQ multiplex PCR; TCRdb stores just in-frame clones and leaves some out. The sample includes 100,000 or so clones, approximately 90% of them seen just once. The source material was CD4+ or CD8+ T cells sorted from blood, sampled in a trial of the OX40 agonist ivuxolimab. The receptors originated from an adult with an advanced solid tumor such as melanoma, head and neck, liver or kidney cancer.

This rearrangement joins TRBV5-1 to TRBJ2-1; D is uncertain. The germline V gene has CDR1 SGHRS and CDR2 YFSETQ. The V gene lost 4 bases and the J gene lost 4 bases, with 15 bases spanning the gap. The CDR3 extends over 15 amino acids. The CDR3 sequence is CASSPTRPGYNEQFF. The CDR3 DNA sequence: TGCGCCAGCAGCCCGACACGGCCAGGATACAATGAGCAGTTCTTC.

V is TRBV28 and J is TRBJ2-7; TRBD1 matches at 8 bases. Unmatched junction bases numbered 14, after V lost 5 bases and J lost 8 bases. Per the germline V gene, CDR1 is MDHEN and CDR2 is SYDVKM. The CDR3 runs to 15 residues. CDR3 in DNA: TGTGCCAGCAGTACGCACGACAGGGGAGGACTGAAGCAGTACTTC. Its translation: CASSTHDRGGLKQYF.

The chain recombines TRBV11-2 with TRBJ2-2, with D tentatively TRBD1 or TRBD2 (5 bases each). The CDR3 consists of 14 residues. Germline-derived CDR1 and CDR2 are SGHAT and FQNNGV. Trimming removed 4 bases from V and 2 bases from J, with 8 bases in between. The CDR3 DNA reads TGTGCCAGCAGCTCGGGACCAAACACCGGGGAGCTGTTTTTT. It yields the protein CASSSGPNTGELFF.

The J gene is TRBJ1-1, the V gene TRBV5-1; 7 positions match TRBD1. The CDR3 has 15 residues. Germline values: CDR1 SGHRS, CDR2 YFSETQ. Trimming removed 4 bases from V and 3 bases from J; junction bases left unmatched: 9. CDR3 nucleotides: TGCGCCAGCAGCGCCGGACAGGTGGGGGACACTGAAGCTTTCTTT. It specifies CASSAGQVGDTEAFF.

The chain carries TRBV6-5 and TRBJ2-5; unclear D gene. This CDR3 contains 15 residues. The germline V and J ends were trimmed by 6 bases and 2 bases, with 16 bases remaining between them. Germline CDR1 reads MNHEY; CDR2 reads SVGAGI. CDR3 coding DNA: TGTGCCAGCAGAAACTCGGCGATTCAGCAAGAGACCCAGTACTTC. Amino acid sequence: CASRNSAIQQETQYF.

This rearrangement joins TRBV7-8 to TRBJ2-7; TRBD2 agrees at 12 bases. This CDR3 is 16 amino acids long. Germline V gene sequence: CDR1 SGHVS, CDR2 FQNEAQ. The V and J ends lost 5 bases and 5 bases, in that order; junction bases with no gene match: 10. The CDR3: CASSPRTSGKADEQYF. The CDR3 DNA reads TGTGCCAGCAGCCCCCGGACTAGCGGGAAAGCGGACGAGCAGTACTTC.

This chain uses TRBV9 with TRBJ2-1; D is possibly TRBD1 (5 bases). The CDR3 sequence is 12 residues long. The V end was cut by 0 bases, the J end by 12 bases, with 10 bases between. The germline V gene encodes CDR1 SGDLS and CDR2 YYNGEE. CDR3 DNA sequence: TGTGCCAGCAGCGTAGGGACAAACAGGCAGTTCTTC. It is translated as CASSVGTNRQFF.

The chain recombines TRBV6-6 with TRBJ1-1; D might be TRBD1 (5 bases). CDR3 size: 14 residues. Germline CDR1 is MNHNY and CDR2 is SVGAGI (reference sequence). V gave up 5 bases and J gave up 5 bases, with 15 bases separating them. This CDR3 is CASSLGEGYTEAFF. CDR3 nucleotide sequence: TGTGCCAGCAGTCTCGGGGAGGGGTATACTGAAGCTTTCTTT.

The chain has TRBV15 and TRBJ1-1, with D maybe TRBD1 (5 bases). Germline lookup yields CDR1 LNHNV and CDR2 YYDKDF (reference sequence). V dropped 0 bases and J dropped 11 bases, with 10 bases sitting between them. The CDR3 contains 12 residues. CDR3 in amino acids: CATSRESGGAFF. The CDR3 DNA is TGTGCCACCAGCAGAGAGTCGGGGGGTGCTTTCTTT.

V usage is TRBV14 and J usage is TRBJ1-2; D call uncertain. Trimming left V 5 bases short and J 2 bases short, with 12 bases between. Germline lookup yields CDR1 SGHDN and CDR2 FVKESK. This CDR3 spans 14 amino acids. The CDR3 region is CASSTRSWNYGYTF. CDR3 nucleotides: TGTGCCAGCAGCACAAGGAGTTGGAACTATGGCTACACCTTC.

For the CDR3, the DNA is TGCGCCAGCAGCTTATCGACAGGGGAGGGTGAGCAGTTCTTC. It codes for CASSLSTGEGEQFF. This chain connects TRBV5-1 to TRBJ2-1, with D perhaps matching TRBD1 (8 bases). The CDR3 has 14 amino acids. CDR1 and CDR2 from the germline V gene are SGHRS and YFSETQ. Trimming took 2 bases from V and 9 from J, leaving 15 bases between them.

This sequence joins TRBV4-2 and TRBJ2-7; 8 positions agree with TRBD2. V lost 0 bases to trimming and J lost 9 bases; unmatched junction nucleotides: 4. CDR1 is LGHNA, CDR2 YNFKEQ, per germline. The CDR3 consists of 13 residues. Here the CDR3 DNA reads TGTGCCAGCAGCCAAGAAGGCGGGAGGATGCAGTACTTC. Translation gives CASSQEGGRMQYF.

This clone was found a few times. The chain is built from TRBV7-9 and TRBJ2-2, with D possibly being TRBD1 (6 bases). The CDR3 extends over 15 amino acids. V was cut by 4 bases and J by 4 bases, with 13 bases left in between. Germline assignment: CDR1 SEHNR and CDR2 FQNEAQ (reference sequence). In nucleotides, the CDR3 is TGTGCCAGCAGCTCCGACAGGCGGTCCACCGGGGAGCTGTTTTTT. It is translated as CASSSDRRSTGELFF.

The chain employs TRBV7-2 and TRBJ2-7; D unclear. CDR3 length: 12 amino acids. Looked up from germline, CDR1 is SGHTA and CDR2 is FQGNSA. V gave up 3 bases and J gave up 3 bases, with 6 bases separating them. This CDR3 is CASSLDYYEQYF. DNA for the CDR3: TGTGCCAGCAGCTTGGATTACTACGAGCAGTACTTC.

The chain is built from TRBV10-3 and TRBJ2-2; tentatively, D is TRBD1 or TRBD2 (5 bases each). Germline values: CDR1 ENHRY, CDR2 SYGVKD. CDR3 length: 14 residues. V was cut by 8 bases and J by 4 bases, with 14 bases left in between. The CDR3 bases are TGTGCCATCGAAGGGAGTCAGGGCACCGGGGAGCTGTTTTTT. It translates to CAIEGSQGTGELFF.

The chain uses TRBV21-1 and TRBJ2-3; the tabulated D call, TRBD2, remains unverified against the DNA. TRBV21-1 is a recognized pseudogene. This CDR3 is 23 amino acids long. Written as DNA, the CDR3 is TGTGCCAGCAGCAAAACTGGGATTGTGGGACTAGCGGGACCTCCAACTAGCACAGATACGCAGTATTTT. It specifies CASSKTGIVGLAGPPTSTDTQYF.

The gene calls are TRBV10-3 and TRBJ2-3, with 10 bases aligning to TRBD2. The CDR3 extends over 16 amino acids. Germline trimming cut 6 bases from V and 0 bases from J; bases unmatched to any gene: 6. CDR1 and CDR2 (germline): ENHRY, SYGVKD. CDR3: CAISPGLASSTDTQYF. DNA for the CDR3: TGTGCCATCAGCCCGGGACTAGCGAGTAGCACAGATACGCAGTATTTT.

The chain links TRBV4-2 to TRBJ1-2; no clear D gene. The germline V gene has CDR1 LGHNA and CDR2 YNFKEQ. The CDR3 sequence is 14 residues long. Trimming pared 0 bases from V and 1 base from J, leaving 6 bases between. Written as DNA, the CDR3 is TGTGCCAGCAGCCAAGATTTAGTTAACTATGGCTACACCTTC. This codes for CASSQDLVNYGYTF.

The chain combines TRBV28 with TRBJ1-1; perhaps TRBD1 as D (6 bases). The germline gives CDR1 MDHEN, CDR2 SYDVKM. V was cut by 6 bases and J by 1 base, with 15 bases left in between. The CDR3 is 15 amino acids. The CDR3, as DNA: TGTGCCAGCAGCCTAACACTCAGGGGGAACACTGAAGCTTTCTTT. Protein product: CASSLTLRGNTEAFF.

On this clone itself: This CDR3 is also generated by other DNA sequences in the sample. This chain connects TRBV20-1 to TRBJ2-1; no clear D. V was shortened by 3 bases and J by 8 bases, with 8 bases between the two germline ends. This CDR3 region has 11 residues. Germline lookup yields CDR1 DFQATT and CDR2 SNEGSKA (reference sequence). CDR3 in amino acids: CSASREHEQFF. As DNA, the CDR3 is TGCAGTGCTAGTAGGGAACATGAGCAGTTCTTC.

The chain couples TRBV7-2 to TRBJ2-1, with a tentative D call TRBD2 (5 bases). The CDR3 sequence is 13 residues long. V was shortened by 5 bases and J by 7 bases, with 12 bases between the two germline ends. Germline lookup yields CDR1 SGHTA and CDR2 FQGNSA. This CDR3 reads CASSIGLRNEQFF. The DNA for the CDR3 is TGTGCCAGCAGCATTGGACTCCGGAATGAGCAGTTCTTC.

The chain uses TRBV2 and TRBJ1-5; 10 bases align to TRBD1. CDR1 SNHLY and CDR2 FYNNEI come from the germline V gene. The CDR3 is made up of 16 amino acids. Trimming at V came to 4 bases and at J to 0 bases, leaving 3 bases not matched to a gene. The CDR3: CASSGTGGYSNQPQHF. CDR3 in DNA: TGTGCCAGCAGTGGGACAGGGGGTTATAGCAATCAGCCCCAGCATTTT.

This chain joins TRBV19 and TRBJ1-4, with 9 bases fitting TRBD1. The CDR3 is 15 residues long. CDR1 and CDR2 from the germline V gene are LNHDA and SQIVND (reference sequence). V lost 4 bases and J lost 4; bases outside the gene matches: 4. CDR3 nucleotides: TGTGCCAGTAGTAGGCCGGGACAGGGTAATGAAAAACTGTTTTTT. It specifies CASSRPGQGNEKLFF.

J is TRBJ2-5 and V is TRBV11-1; D perhaps matches TRBD2 (5 bases). This CDR3 contains 12 residues. Trimming cost V 5 bases and J 5 bases, with 9 bases left between them. The germline gives CDR1 SGHAT, CDR2 FQDESV (reference sequence). The CDR3 DNA follows: TGTGCCAGCAGCCCCCGCGGGGAGACCCAGTACTTC. Translated, it gives CASSPRGETQYF.

CDR3 sequence: CAWSVRETQYF. CDR3 nucleotides: TGTGCCTGGAGTGTTCGGGAGACCCAGTACTTC. The chain joins TRBV30 to TRBJ2-5, with D unclear. CDR1 is GTSNPN and CDR2 is SVGIG in the germline V gene (reference sequence). This CDR3 comprises 11 residues. Trimming shortened V by 0 bases and J by 5 bases, and 4 bases separated the two germline ends.

The genes are TRBV7-8 and TRBJ2-7; TRBD2 is a possible D gene (6 bases). Per germline, CDR1 SGHVS and CDR2 FQNEAQ. The CDR3 extends over 15 amino acids. V lost 5 bases and J 7 bases, leaving 21 bases between the germline ends. The CDR3 DNA is TGTGCCAGCAGCCCCCGGGAGCTTAGCCTCTGGGAGCAGTACTTC. It codes for CASSPRELSLWEQYF.

The gene calls are TRBV7-2 and TRBJ2-1; unclear D gene. This CDR3 contains 15 residues. CDR1 and CDR2 from the germline V gene are SGHTA and FQGNSA. Trimming left V 5 bases short and J 2 bases short, with 13 bases between. CDR3 nucleotide sequence: TGTGCCAGCAGCCCCCGAGTGACCACCTACAATGAGCAGTTCTTC. This translates into CASSPRVTTYNEQFF.

The gene calls are TRBV18 and TRBJ2-7; D may be TRBD1 (5 bases). The germline CDR1 and CDR2 sequences are KGHSH and LQKENI. There are 15 residues in the CDR3. The ends were cut back, 6 bases at V and 2 bases at J, with 17 bases in the middle. CDR3 sequence (DNA): TGTGCCAGCTCGGAAAGTTGGACAAATGCCTACGAGCAGTACTTC. Its protein product is CASSESWTNAYEQYF.

The chain couples TRBV30 to TRBJ2-3, with D uncertain. Trimming removed 0 bases from V and 6 bases from J, with 13 bases in between. This CDR3 spans 14 amino acids. The germline CDR1 and CDR2 sequences are GTSNPN and SVGIG (reference sequence). The CDR3 DNA reads TGTGCCTGGAGTGTGCCAGAGATTTTGGATACGCAGTATTTT. It encodes CAWSVPEILDTQYF.

This chain uses TRBV7-3 with TRBJ2-1; D might be TRBD1 (5 bases). Looked up from germline, CDR1 is SGHTA and CDR2 is FQGTGA. Trimming took 3 bases from V and 6 from J, leaving 12 bases between them. This CDR3 spans 14 amino acids. The CDR3, as DNA: TGTGCCAGCAGCTTTCAGGGATTCGGCAATGAGCAGTTCTTC. Protein: CASSFQGFGNEQFF.